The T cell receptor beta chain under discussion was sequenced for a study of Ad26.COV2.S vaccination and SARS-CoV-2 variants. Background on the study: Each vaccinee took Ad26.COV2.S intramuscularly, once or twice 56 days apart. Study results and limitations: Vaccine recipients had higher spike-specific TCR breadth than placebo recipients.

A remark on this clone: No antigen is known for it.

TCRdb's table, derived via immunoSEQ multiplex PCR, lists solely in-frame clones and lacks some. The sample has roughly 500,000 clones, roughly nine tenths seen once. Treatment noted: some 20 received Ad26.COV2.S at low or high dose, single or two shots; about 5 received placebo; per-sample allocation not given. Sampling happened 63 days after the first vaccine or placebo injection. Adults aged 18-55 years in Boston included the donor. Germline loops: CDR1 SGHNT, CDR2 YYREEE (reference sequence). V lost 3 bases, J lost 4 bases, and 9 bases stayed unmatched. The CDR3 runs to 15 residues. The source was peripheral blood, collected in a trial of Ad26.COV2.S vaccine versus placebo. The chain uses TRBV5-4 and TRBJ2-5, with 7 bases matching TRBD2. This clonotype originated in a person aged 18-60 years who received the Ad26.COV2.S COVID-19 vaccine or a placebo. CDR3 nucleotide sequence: TGTGCCAGCAGCTCTCAGCGGGGCCAGGGAGAGACCCAGTACTTC. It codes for CASSSQRGQGETQYF.